The clone carrying this TCR beta chain was seen a single time. An end of the junction differs from the germline gene, which may be a read error. The CDR3 is 14 residues long. Germline CDR1 SSHAT, CDR2 FNYEAQ (reference sequence). These data come from a study of T cell responses to AZD1222 COVID-19 vaccine. Sequencing used immunoSEQ multiplex PCR; TCRdb keeps in-frame clones, though not all of them. The table records over 150,000 clones, over 75% of them present only once. The V call is TRBV7-7, the J call TRBJ2-7; D unresolved. Sequenced here: peripheral blood, sampled on day 0 of AZD1222 vaccination. The source is an adult in good health. Here the CDR3 reads CASSLDRHSYEQYF. Here the CDR3 DNA reads TGTGCTAGCAGCTTAGATAGGCACTCCTACGAGCAGTACTTC.